Given below is one TCR beta chain in context. This record belongs to a study of T cell changes during pregnancy in multiple sclerosis. The assay was immunoSEQ multiplex PCR, and TCRdb's table has in-frame clones only and misses some. The table has some 66,000 clones, 91% seen once. Germline CDR1 SGDLS, CDR2 YYNGEE. The length of the CDR3 is 12 residues. V was trimmed by 4 bases and J by 5 bases, leaving 9 bases between them. This chain uses TRBV9 with TRBJ1-1; TRBD1 might be the D (6 bases). Sample: CD8+ T cells from peripheral blood mononuclear cells, taken before pregnancy. The clonotype comes from a female donor with multiple sclerosis, enrolled in a pregnancy study. CDR3 DNA: TGTGCCAGCAGCCCCCAGGGGACTGAAGCTTTCTTT. It specifies CASSPQGTEAFF.